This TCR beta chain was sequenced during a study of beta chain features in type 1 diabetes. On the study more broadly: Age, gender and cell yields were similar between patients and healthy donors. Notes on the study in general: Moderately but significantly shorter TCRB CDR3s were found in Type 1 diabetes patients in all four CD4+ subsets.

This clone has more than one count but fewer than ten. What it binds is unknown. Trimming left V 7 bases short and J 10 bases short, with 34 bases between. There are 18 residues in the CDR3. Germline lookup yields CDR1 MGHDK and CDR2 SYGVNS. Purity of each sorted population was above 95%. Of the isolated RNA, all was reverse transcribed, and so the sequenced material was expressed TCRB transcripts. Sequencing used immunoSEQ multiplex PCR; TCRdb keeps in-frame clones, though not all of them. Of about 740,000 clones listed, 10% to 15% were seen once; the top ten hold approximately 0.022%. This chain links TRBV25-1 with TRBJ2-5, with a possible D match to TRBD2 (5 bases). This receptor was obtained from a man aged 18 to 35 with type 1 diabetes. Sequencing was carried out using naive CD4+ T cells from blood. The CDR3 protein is CASILTYRGGNLRDDQYF. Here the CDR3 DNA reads TGTGCCAGCATCCTCACCTATAGAGGAGGCAACCTCAGAGATGACCAGTACTTC.